This T cell receptor (beta chain) emerged from a study of T cells in Graves' hyperthyroidism and ophthalmopathy. Study-wide results and limits: Most expanded thyroid clonotypes above 0.001 also appeared in blood.

The TCR beta CDR3 regions underwent amplification using RNA transcripts as the source. The HTBI primer set served for first-round RT-PCR of the TCR CDR3. TCRdb re-analysed the multiplex PCR reads in MiXCR, keeping a single row per CDR3 protein. The table lists roughly 300,000 distinct CDR3 sequences, around 20% of them singletons. In its sample, this clonotype was seen a few times. Antigen: not known. Germline V lookup: CDR1 MNHNS, CDR2 SASEGT. This CDR3 has 12 residues. V was trimmed by 8 bases and J by 6 bases, leaving 8 bases between them. Stable hyperthyroidism: no ophthalmopathy progression over 18 months of follow-up.

The J gene is TRBJ1-6, the V gene TRBV6-1; the D is unclear. Sequenced sample: blood. The sequence was collected from a woman between 50 and 59 years old with Graves' hyperthyroidism. The CDR3 nucleotides read TGTGCCAGCGTCTCAAGTAATTCACCCCTCCACTTT. As protein: CASVSSNSPLHF.